This T cell receptor beta chain derives from a study of cytomegalovirus exposure and HLA in healthy donors. The PCR employed 60 Vbeta primers together with 13 Jbeta primers. Libraries were prepared by immunoSEQ multiplex PCR; TCRdb keeps only in-frame clonotypes and omits some of them. The data show about 180,000 clones, with roughly four fifths seen just once and 2.5% to 3.5% held by the top ten. Unrecorded immune exposure was likely among donors, who were nominally healthy when sampled. CDR1 and CDR2 (germline): MNHEY, SVGAGI. The junction had 8 bases not matched to a gene; V was cut back by 5 bases and J by 7 bases. This CDR3 region has 15 residues.

The chain is built from TRBV6-5 and TRBJ2-2, with 9 bases aligning to TRBD2. The sequence was collected from a male donor in good health and CMV-seronegative. Sequences were obtained from PBMCs. Written as DNA, the CDR3 is TGTGCCAGCAGTCTCAGGGCTAGCGGGGACGGGGAGCTGTTTTTT. This codes for CASSLRASGDGELFF.